This T cell receptor (beta chain) was found in a study of shared clonotypes between healthy human individuals (dated by TCRdb to about 2020). Regarding the study in general: The cohort comprised a couple of women and three men aged 18 to 49 years. Per donor, leukapheresis produced somewhere between about 0.94 and 9 billion PBMCs. Libraries were prepared and TCR repertoires were sequenced by different laboratories using diverse techniques, in order to increase sequencing depth and limit assay-specific biases. The study deeply sequenced blood TCR repertoires of five healthy adults to estimate repertoire size and the extent of clonotype sharing between individuals. For each donor, CD4 naive and CD4 memory were each run on three plates, CD8 naive on two plates, and CD8 memory on one plate. Here is what the overall study found, with its caveats: The genetic and exposure-history diversity represented was limited by the small number of donors. About 5% of naive CD4, 3% to 4% of naive CD8, approximately 2.2% of memory CD4, and more than 0.35% of memory CD8 clonotypes were shared across several donors. Pairwise subsampling led to the expectation that sequencing depth would affect the degree of clonotype sharing among donors. Only blood was sampled, and tissue TCR repertoires likely differ from those in blood. Compared with non-shared clonotypes, clonotypes shared by all four sorted-subset donors had higher generation probabilities. Rarefaction of sorted-subset datasets indicated incomplete sequencing despite the large sequencing depth. Larger estimated clonotype richness was generally found for naive subsets than for memory subsets.

Details on this clone: This receptor's antigen is unknown. There are no base qualities to consult, and no much larger clone falls within one base.

Using the deep immunoSEQ assay, TCR CDR3 regions were amplified from genomic DNA by multiplex PCR. For each cell subset, the extracted genomic DNA was distributed evenly across all wells of several immunoSEQ 96-well plates, and each plate served as one replicate. For sorted subsets, each replicate PCR was loaded with 200 ng genomic DNA, equivalent to some 31,000 T cell genomes. The purified libraries were quantified using a Qubit 3.0 fluorometer, sized with a Bioanalyzer 2100, and then quantified again using the KAPA Library Quantification kit. Each immunoSEQ 96-well plate was sequenced on its own single-read 150-cycle Illumina NextSeq 550 flow cell. Processing in the source paper ran as follows. Because the immunoSEQ output included only junctional sequences and no quality scores, the filtering could not be the same as the filtering used for full-length reads. Sequences were annotated with PyIR, a Python wrapper for IgBLAST v1.9, using IMGT germline references to assign V/J genes and CDR3. Reads with weak V/J assignments (E-value above 1e-6), missing CDR3, stop codons, out-of-frame junctions, or ambiguous translated residues were removed. V3J clonotypes were defined as sequences sharing the same inferred V gene, J gene, and CDR3 amino acid sequence. To compute the percentage overlap between repertoires, the number of shared unique clonotypes was divided by the size of the smaller repertoire. Richness of each repertoire was evaluated using RTK rarefaction, the Chao1 estimator, and Recon v2.1 estimates of unobserved clonotypes. Generation probabilities were computed with OLGA for all TCRbeta clonotypes obtained by the gDNA method from four donors. Entries here come from immuneACCESS through TCRdb and include only in-frame sequences with V and J called. Some clones fail to appear in such tables; in the studies checked, an unresolved V gene covers under half of the shortfall, and the cause of the remainder is unknown. The DNA was the basis for D and trimming; V, J and clone size are from that table. The sample data list over 2 million clones, and around 90% of these were observed just once. Of the sample, 0.37% is held by the ten largest clones.

The donors were healthy, HIV-negative adults who had no recently reported acute infections or vaccinations. Only Caucasian adults living in Nashville, Tennessee, USA were represented among the donors. CD4+ T cells were enriched by magnetic negative selection, after which naive cells were positively selected on CD45RA and the negative fraction was taken as the memory subset. After blood collection by leukapheresis, PBMCs were isolated using Ficoll-Histopaque density gradient centrifugation and then cryopreserved in the vapor phase of liquid nitrogen. Analytical flow cytometry was used to check the purity and quantity of every magnetically sorted T cell population. Genomic DNA was isolated from every sorted fraction and measured by UV absorbance on a Nanodrop 2000c. The CDR1 and CDR2 encoded by the germline V gene are MDHEN and SYDVKM. The CDR3, from cysteine to phenylalanine, totals 15 residues. This entry keeps only the CDR3 DNA: 45 bases, framed from base 1. V sheds 2 bases and J sheds 6 bases, leaving 17 bases between their ends.

The material sequenced was naive CD4+ T cells from PBMCs. According to the study, the label for this sample's cell subset or site signals: CD45RA+ positively selected. The rearrangement combines TRBV28 with TRBJ2-7; matching of 6 bases hints at TRBD2 as the D gene. The source of this sequence is a man aged 18 to 29 in good health. Some clones in this sample may be carry-over from other donors' samples. The nucleotides read TGTGCCAGCAGTTTAACGGGGAGGCCCCAACCCGAGCAGTACTTC. This translates into CASSLTGRPQPEQYF.